The present entry profiles one TCR beta chain with its context. The antigen is unknown. Healthy children aged about 16-60 months having elective surgery, and healthy nonsmoking adults, gave blood. CDR3 size: 13 residues. The germline gives CDR1 MDHEN, CDR2 SYDVKM. The V gene lost 6 bases and the J gene lost 8 bases, with 16 bases spanning the gap. Method: immunoSEQ multiplex PCR; TCRdb's copy keeps in-frame clones and lacks some. The sample lists 5,000 to 7,500 clones, roughly 98% occurring once. The source of the sample is a study of naive CD8 T cells in extremely preterm neonates. Notes on the study in general: Preterm infants showed shorter CDR3s, fewer N additions and less trimming than older groups. Preterm neonates had significantly lower iChao1 richness than other age groups.

The chain combines TRBV28 with TRBJ1-2; TRBD1 is a possible D gene (5 bases). Sequenced input: naive CD8+ T cells from blood. The sequence was obtained from a human donor in good health. The CDR3 protein is CASRPTGEGGYTF. CDR3 in DNA: TGTGCCAGCAGGCCAACGGGGGAGGGGGGCTACACCTTC.